This entry concerns a single TCR beta chain. CDR3 length: 15 amino acids. V lost 4 bases and J lost 5, with 15 bases in between. CDR1 LNHDA and CDR2 SQIVND come from the germline V gene (reference sequence). This entry comes from a study of blood T cell repertoires in COVID-19. Study details: Some COVID-19 samples were acute and others convalescent; all came from the United States, Italy and Spain.

TCRdb keeps only in-frame clones here, not all; method: immunoSEQ multiplex PCR. Of 75,000 to 85,000 clones listed, 70% to 90% are singletons. The sequenced material came from peripheral blood. The TCR comes from a human donor in a cohort sampled during active COVID-19. The chain carries TRBV19 and TRBJ1-3; a weak D match, TRBD1 (6 bases). CDR3 in DNA: TGTGCCAGTAGTAGAACCGACAGGCCTAGAAACACCATATATTTT. It encodes CASSRTDRPRNTIYF.